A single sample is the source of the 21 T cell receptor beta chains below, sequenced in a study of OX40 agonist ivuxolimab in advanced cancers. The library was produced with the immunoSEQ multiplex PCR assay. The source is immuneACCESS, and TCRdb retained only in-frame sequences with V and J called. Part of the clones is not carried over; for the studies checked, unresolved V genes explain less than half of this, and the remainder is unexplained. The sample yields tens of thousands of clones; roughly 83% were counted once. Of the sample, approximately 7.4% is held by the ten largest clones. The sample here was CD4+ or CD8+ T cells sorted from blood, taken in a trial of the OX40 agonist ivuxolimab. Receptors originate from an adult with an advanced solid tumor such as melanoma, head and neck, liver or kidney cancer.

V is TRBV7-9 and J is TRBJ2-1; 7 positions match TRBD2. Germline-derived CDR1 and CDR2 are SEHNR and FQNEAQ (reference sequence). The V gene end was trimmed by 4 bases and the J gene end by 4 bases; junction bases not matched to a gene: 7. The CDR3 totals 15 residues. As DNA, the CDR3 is TGTGCCAGCAGCTACTGGGCGGGGGATTACAATGAGCAGTTCTTC. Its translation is CASSYWAGDYNEQFF.

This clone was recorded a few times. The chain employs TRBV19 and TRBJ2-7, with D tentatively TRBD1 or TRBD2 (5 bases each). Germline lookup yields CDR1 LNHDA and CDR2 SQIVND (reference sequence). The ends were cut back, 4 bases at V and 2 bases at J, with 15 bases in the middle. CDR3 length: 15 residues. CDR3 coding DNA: TGTGCCAGTAGTACCCTCGGGACGGGCCCCTACGAGCAGTACTTC. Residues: CASSTLGTGPYEQYF. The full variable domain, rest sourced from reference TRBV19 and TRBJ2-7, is DGGITQSPKYLFRKEGQNVTLSCEQNLNHDAMYWYRQDPGQGLRLIYYSQIVNDFQKGDIAEGYSVSREKKESFPLTVTSAQKNPTAFYLCASSTLGTGPYEQYFGPGTRLTVT.

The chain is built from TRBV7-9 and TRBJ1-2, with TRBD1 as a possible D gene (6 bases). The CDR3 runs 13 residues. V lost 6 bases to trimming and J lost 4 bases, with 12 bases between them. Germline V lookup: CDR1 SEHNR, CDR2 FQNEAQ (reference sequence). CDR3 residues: CASSPGQRYGYTF. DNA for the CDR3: TGTGCCAGCAGTCCCGGACAGCGCTATGGCTACACCTTC.

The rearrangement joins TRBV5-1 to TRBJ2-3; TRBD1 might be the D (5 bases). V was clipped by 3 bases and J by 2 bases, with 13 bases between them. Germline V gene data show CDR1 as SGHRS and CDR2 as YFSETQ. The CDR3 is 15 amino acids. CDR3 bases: TGCGCCAGCAGCTCGCAGGGTAGGGACACAGATACGCAGTATTTT. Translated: CASSSQGRDTDTQYF.

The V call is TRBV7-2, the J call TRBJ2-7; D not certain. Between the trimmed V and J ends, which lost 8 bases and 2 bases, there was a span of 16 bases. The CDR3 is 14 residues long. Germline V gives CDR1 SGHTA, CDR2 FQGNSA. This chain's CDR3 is CASLSSRGAYEQYF. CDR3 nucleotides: TGTGCCAGCCTCTCCTCCCGCGGCGCCTACGAGCAGTACTTC. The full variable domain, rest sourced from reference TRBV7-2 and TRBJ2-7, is GAGVSQSPSNKVTEKGKDVELRCDPISGHTALYWYRQSLGQGLEFLIYFQGNSAPDKSGLPSDRFSAERTGGSVSTLTIQRTQQEDSAVYLCASLSSRGAYEQYFGPGTRLTVT.

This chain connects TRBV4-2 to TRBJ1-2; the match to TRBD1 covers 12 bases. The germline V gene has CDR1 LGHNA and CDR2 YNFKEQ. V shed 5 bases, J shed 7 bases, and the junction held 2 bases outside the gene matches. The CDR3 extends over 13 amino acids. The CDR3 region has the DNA TGTGCCAGCAGCAGGGGACAGGGGGCTGGCTACACCTTC. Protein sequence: CASSRGQGAGYTF.

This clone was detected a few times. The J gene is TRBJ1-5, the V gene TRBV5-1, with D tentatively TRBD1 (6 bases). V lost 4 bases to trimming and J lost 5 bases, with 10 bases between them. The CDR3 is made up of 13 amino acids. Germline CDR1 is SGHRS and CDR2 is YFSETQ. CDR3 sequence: CASSLGGYQPQHF. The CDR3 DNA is TGCGCCAGCAGCCTGGGGGGCTATCAGCCCCAGCATTTT.

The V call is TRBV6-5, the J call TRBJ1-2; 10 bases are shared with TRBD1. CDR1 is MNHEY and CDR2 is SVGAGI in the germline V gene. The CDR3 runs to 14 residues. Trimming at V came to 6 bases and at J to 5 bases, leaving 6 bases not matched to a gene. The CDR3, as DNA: TGTGCCAGCAGCCCCTGGACAGGGGGATATGGCTACACCTTC. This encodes CASSPWTGGYGYTF.

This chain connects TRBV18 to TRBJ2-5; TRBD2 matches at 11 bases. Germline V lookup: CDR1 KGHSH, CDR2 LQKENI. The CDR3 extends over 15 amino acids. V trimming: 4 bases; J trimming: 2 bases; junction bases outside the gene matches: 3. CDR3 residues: CASSLLAGVQETQYF. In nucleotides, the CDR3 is TGTGCCAGCTCACTACTAGCGGGAGTACAAGAGACCCAGTACTTC. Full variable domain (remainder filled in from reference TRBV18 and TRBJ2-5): NAGVMQNPRHLVRRRGQEARLRCSPMKGHSHVYWYRQLPEEGLKFMVYLQKENIIDESGMPKERFSAEFPKEGPSILRIQQVVRGDSAAYFCASSLLAGVQETQYFGPGTRLLVL.

The CDR3 DNA follows: TGTGCCAGCAGTGAATCGGCAGGGGGTCATAGCACAGATACGCAGTATTTT. This encodes CASSESAGGHSTDTQYF. The rearrangement uses TRBV6-4 and TRBJ2-3, with 7 bases matching TRBD1. The CDR3 is 17 amino acids. Losses at the gene ends were 3 bases for V and 0 bases for J; bases not matched to a gene: 9. Germline CDR1 and CDR2: MRHNA and SNTAGT.

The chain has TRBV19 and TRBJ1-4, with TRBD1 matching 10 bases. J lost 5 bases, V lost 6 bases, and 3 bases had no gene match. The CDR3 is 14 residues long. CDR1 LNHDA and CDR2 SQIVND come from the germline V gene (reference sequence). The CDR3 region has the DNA TGTGCCAGTAGGCCGGGACAGGGGAATGAAAAACTGTTTTTT. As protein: CASRPGQGNEKLFF.

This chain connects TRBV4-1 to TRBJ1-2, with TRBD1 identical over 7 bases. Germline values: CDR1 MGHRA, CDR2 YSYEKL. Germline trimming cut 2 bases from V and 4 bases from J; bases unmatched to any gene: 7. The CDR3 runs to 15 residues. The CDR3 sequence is CASSQSDRSAYGYTF. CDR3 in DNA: TGCGCCAGCAGCCAATCGGACAGGTCAGCCTATGGCTACACCTTC.

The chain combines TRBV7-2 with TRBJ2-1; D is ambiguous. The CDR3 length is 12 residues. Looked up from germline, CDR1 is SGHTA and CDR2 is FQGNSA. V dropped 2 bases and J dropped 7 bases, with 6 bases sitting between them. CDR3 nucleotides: TGTGCCAGCAGCTTAATGGAGAATGAGCAGTTCTTC. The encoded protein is CASSLMENEQFF.

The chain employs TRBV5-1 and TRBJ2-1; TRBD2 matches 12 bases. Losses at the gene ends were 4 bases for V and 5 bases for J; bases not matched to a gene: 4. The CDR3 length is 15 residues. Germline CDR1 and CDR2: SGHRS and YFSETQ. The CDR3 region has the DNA TGCGCCAGCAGCCCGACTAGCGGGGGCCACAATGAGCAGTTCTTC. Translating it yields CASSPTSGGHNEQFF.

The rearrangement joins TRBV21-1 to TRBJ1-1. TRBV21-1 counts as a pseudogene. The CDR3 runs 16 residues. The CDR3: CASSTSIATIRTEAFF. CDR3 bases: TGTGCCAGCAGCACGTCCATAGCTACAATTCGCACTGAAGCTTTCTTT.

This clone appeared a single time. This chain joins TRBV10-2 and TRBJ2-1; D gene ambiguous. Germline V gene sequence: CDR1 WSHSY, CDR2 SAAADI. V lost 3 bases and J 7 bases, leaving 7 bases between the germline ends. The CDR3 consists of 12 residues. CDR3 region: CASSEYLNEQFF. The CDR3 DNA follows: TGCGCCAGCAGTGAATATCTAAATGAGCAGTTCTTC.

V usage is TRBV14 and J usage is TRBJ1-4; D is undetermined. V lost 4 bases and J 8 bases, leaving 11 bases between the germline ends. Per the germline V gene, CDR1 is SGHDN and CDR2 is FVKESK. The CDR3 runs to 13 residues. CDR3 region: CASSLLNGEKLFF. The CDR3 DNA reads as TGTGCCAGCAGCCTTCTCAATGGGGAAAAACTGTTTTTT. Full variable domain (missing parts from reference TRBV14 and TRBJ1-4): EAGVTQFPSHSVIEKGQTVTLRCDPISGHDNLYWYRRVMGKEIKFLLHFVKESKQDESGMPNNRFLAERTGGTYSTLKVQPAELEDSGVYFCASSLLNGEKLFFGSGTQLSVL.

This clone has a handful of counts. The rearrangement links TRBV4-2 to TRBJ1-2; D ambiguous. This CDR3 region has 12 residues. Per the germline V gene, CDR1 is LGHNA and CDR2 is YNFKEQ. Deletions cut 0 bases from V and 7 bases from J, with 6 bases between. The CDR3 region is CASSQDLGGYTF. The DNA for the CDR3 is TGTGCCAGCAGCCAAGACCTAGGTGGCTACACCTTC.

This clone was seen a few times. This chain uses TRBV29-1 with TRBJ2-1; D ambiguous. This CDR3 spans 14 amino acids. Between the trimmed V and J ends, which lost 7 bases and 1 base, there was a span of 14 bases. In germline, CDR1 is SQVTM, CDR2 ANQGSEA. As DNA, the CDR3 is TGCAGCGCCGTGGGCTGGAATTCCTACAATGAGCAGTTCTTC. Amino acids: CSAVGWNSYNEQFF.

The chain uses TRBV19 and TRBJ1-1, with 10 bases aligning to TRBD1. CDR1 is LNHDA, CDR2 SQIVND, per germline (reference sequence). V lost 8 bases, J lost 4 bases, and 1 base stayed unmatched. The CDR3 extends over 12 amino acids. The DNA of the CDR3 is TGTGCCAGTCGACAGGGGGCCACTGAAGCTTTCTTT. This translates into CASRQGATEAFF.

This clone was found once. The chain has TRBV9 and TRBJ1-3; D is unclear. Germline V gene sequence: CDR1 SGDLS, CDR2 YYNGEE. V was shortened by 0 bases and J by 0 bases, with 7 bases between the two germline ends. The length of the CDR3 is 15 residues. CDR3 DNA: TGTGCCAGCAGCGTAGCACAAACCTCTGGAAACACCATATATTTT. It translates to CASSVAQTSGNTIYF.